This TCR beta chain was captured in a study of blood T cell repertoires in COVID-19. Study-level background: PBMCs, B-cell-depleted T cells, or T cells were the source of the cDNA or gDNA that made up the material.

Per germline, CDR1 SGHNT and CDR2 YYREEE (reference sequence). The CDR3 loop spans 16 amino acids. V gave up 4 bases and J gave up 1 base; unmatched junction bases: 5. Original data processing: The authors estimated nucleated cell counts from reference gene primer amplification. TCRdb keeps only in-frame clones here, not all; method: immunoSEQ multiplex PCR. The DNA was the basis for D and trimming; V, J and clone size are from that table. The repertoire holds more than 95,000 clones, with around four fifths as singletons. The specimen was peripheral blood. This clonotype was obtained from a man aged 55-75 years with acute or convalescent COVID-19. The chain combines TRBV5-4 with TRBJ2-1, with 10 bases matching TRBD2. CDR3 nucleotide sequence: TGTGCCAGCAGCCCGGGTAGCGGGAGGTCCTACAATGAGCAGTTCTTC. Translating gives CASSPGSGRSYNEQFF.